This TCR beta chain was recorded in a study of cytomegalovirus exposure and HLA in healthy donors. TCRdb's table, derived via immunoSEQ multiplex PCR, lists solely in-frame clones and lacks some. The sample includes approximately 60,000 clones, 80% to 95% of them seen just once. With V trimmed by 2 bases and J by 11 bases, 18 bases remained unmatched. The CDR3 spans 17 residues. Germline CDR1 is SGHNT and CDR2 is YENEEA. This chain connects TRBV11-3 to TRBJ1-1; 9 bases agree with TRBD1. The sequence was collected from a man in his late teens or twenties in good health and CMV-seronegative. Sample: PBMCs. The CDR3 sequence: CASSLNFGTGNGRRAFF. For the CDR3, the DNA is TGTGCCAGCAGCTTAAACTTCGGGACAGGGAACGGTAGGAGGGCTTTCTTT.